The 3 T cell receptor beta chains in this list originate from one sample, sequenced in a study of cytomegalovirus exposure and HLA in healthy donors. In the PCR, 60 Vbeta and 13 Jbeta primers were used. Produced via immunoSEQ multiplex PCR; TCRdb's table is partial and in-frame only. The sample gives 100,000 or so clones, around 80% of which show up once; roughly 1.9% is in the top ten. The sequencing input was PBMCs. These receptors were obtained from a man younger than 40 in good health and CMV-seronegative.

The J gene is TRBJ1-2, the V gene TRBV20-1; no clear D gene. The CDR3 runs 11 residues. The ends were cut back, 1 base at V and 3 bases at J, with 3 bases in the middle. The germline gives CDR1 DFQATT, CDR2 SNEGSKA (reference sequence). CDR3 sequence: CSARADYGYTF. DNA of the CDR3: TGCAGTGCTAGAGCGGACTATGGCTACACCTTC.

This clone was detected a few times. The chain couples TRBV19 to TRBJ1-5; D may be TRBD1 (5 bases). The V gene lost 6 bases and the J gene lost 1 base, with 10 bases spanning the gap. Per germline, CDR1 LNHDA and CDR2 SQIVND (reference sequence). The CDR3 is made up of 14 amino acids. The CDR3 region has the DNA TGTGCCAGTAGGGTGGGGGGAAGCAATCAGCCCCAGCATTTT. It yields the protein CASRVGGSNQPQHF.

This clone was found a few times. The rearrangement uses TRBV5-1 and TRBJ2-7, with D unclear. With 0 bases removed from V and 0 bases from J, the gap between germline ends came to 13 bases. This CDR3 has 16 residues. The V gene's germline CDR1 is SGHRS and CDR2 YFSETQ. CDR3 residues: CASSLVPSSSSYEQYF. The CDR3 DNA reads as TGCGCCAGCAGCTTGGTTCCCTCCAGTTCCTCCTACGAGCAGTACTTC.